What follows are 12 T cell receptor beta chains derived from one specimen sequenced in a study of shared clonotypes between healthy human individuals. Assay: immunoSEQ multiplex PCR; the TCRdb copy retains only in-frame clones and omits some. The data hold 2 million to 2.5 million clones, with roughly 93% observed a single time. The material sequenced was naive CD4+ T cells from PBMCs. Subset denoted: CD45RA+ positively selected. The receptors come from a man between 18 and 29 years old in good health. Some clones in this sample may be carry-over from other donors' samples.

The CDR3 is CASSHSAGTTDTQYF. For the CDR3, the DNA is TGTGCCAGCAGCCATTCCGCCGGTACTACAGATACGCAGTATTTT. V and J are TRBV6-6 and TRBJ2-3, with no clear D. Germline assignment: CDR1 MNHNY and CDR2 SVGAGI (reference sequence). The CDR3 is 15 residues long. V was shortened by 6 bases and J by 3 bases, with 16 bases between the two germline ends.

The chain employs TRBV11-3 and TRBJ2-3; tentatively, D is TRBD2 (6 bases). Trimming pared 8 bases from V and 0 bases from J, leaving 12 bases between. This CDR3 has 14 residues. In germline, CDR1 is SGHNT, CDR2 YENEEA. The CDR3 region is CASAPGLSTDTQYF. For the CDR3, the DNA is TGTGCCAGCGCTCCGGGACTGAGCACAGATACGCAGTATTTT.

J is TRBJ1-5 and V is TRBV28; TRBD1 is a possible D gene (5 bases). Germline V gene lookup returns CDR1 MDHEN and CDR2 SYDVKM. V shed 4 bases and J shed 2 bases, with 12 bases lying between them. The CDR3 is 15 amino acids. CDR3 residues: CASSYTGQRNQPQHF. CDR3 nucleotide sequence: TGTGCCAGCAGTTATACGGGGCAGCGCAATCAGCCCCAGCATTTT.

V is TRBV5-1 and J is TRBJ1-1; 8 bases map to TRBD1. This CDR3 comprises 15 residues. Germline V lookup: CDR1 SGHRS, CDR2 YFSETQ. V lost 4 bases, J lost 3 bases, and 8 bases stayed unmatched. The CDR3 bases are TGCGCCAGCAGCAGCATTTCAGGGGGCTACACTGAAGCTTTCTTT. Its protein is CASSSISGGYTEAFF.

V gene TRBV5-1 combines with J gene TRBJ2-5, with unresolved D. CDR1 SGHRS and CDR2 YFSETQ come from the germline V gene. Trimming shortened V by 1 base and J by 2 bases, and 6 bases separated the two germline ends. This CDR3 is built from 13 residues. The chain's CDR3 is CASSLSLQETQYF. The CDR3 region has the DNA TGCGCCAGCAGCTTGTCACTACAAGAGACCCAGTACTTC. The variable domain in full, completed from reference TRBV5-1 and TRBJ2-5, reads KAGVTQTPRYLIKTRGQQVTLSCSPISGHRSVSWYQQTPGQGLQFLFEYFSETQRNKGNFPGRFSGRQFSNSRSEMNVSTLELGDSALYLCASSLSLQETQYFGPGTRLLVL.

The chain couples TRBV5-4 to TRBJ2-2; 10 nucleotides match TRBD2. Germline V gene data show CDR1 as SGHNT and CDR2 as YYREEE (reference sequence). The CDR3 covers 18 residues. J was trimmed by 3 bases and V by 6 bases; bases with no gene match: 14. CDR3 in DNA: TGTGCCAGCACCACCAGCCCTAGCGGGAGAGGAGACACCGGGGAGCTGTTTTTT. As protein: CASTTSPSGRGDTGELFF.

This chain connects TRBV19 to TRBJ2-1; 8 positions match TRBD1. J gave up 1 base and V 2 bases, and 4 bases lay outside the gene matches. In germline, CDR1 is LNHDA, CDR2 SQIVND (reference sequence). The CDR3 has 16 residues. DNA for the CDR3: TGTGCCAGTAGTATAAAGGACAGGGTATCCTACAATGAGCAGTTCTTC. Its protein product is CASSIKDRVSYNEQFF. Full variable domain (missing parts from reference TRBV19 and TRBJ2-1): DGGITQSPKYLFRKEGQNVTLSCEQNLNHDAMYWYRQDPGQGLRLIYYSQIVNDFQKGDIAEGYSVSREKKESFPLTVTSAQKNPTAFYLCASSIKDRVSYNEQFFGPGTRLTVL.

The V gene is TRBV9, the J gene TRBJ2-7; tentative D call: TRBD1 (6 bases). The CDR3 is 15 residues long. Germline V lookup: CDR1 SGDLS, CDR2 YYNGEE. The V end was cut by 0 bases, the J end by 1 base, with 11 bases between. The chain's CDR3 is CASSVGPDRSYEQYF. CDR3 DNA sequence: TGTGCCAGCAGCGTAGGCCCGGACAGATCCTACGAGCAGTACTTC.

The chain is built from TRBV9 and TRBJ2-1, with D perhaps matching TRBD2 (6 bases). There are 18 residues in the CDR3. V lost 0 bases to trimming and J lost 0 bases, with 16 bases between them. Looked up from germline, CDR1 is SGDLS and CDR2 is YYNGEE. The CDR3 coding sequence is TGTGCCAGCAGCGTAGGACCGGCCGGGACTTACTCCTACAATGAGCAGTTCTTC. Protein sequence: CASSVGPAGTYSYNEQFF.

V gene TRBV6-1 combines with J gene TRBJ2-5, with D perhaps assigned TRBD1 or TRBD2 (5 bases each). The CDR3 loop spans 11 amino acids. Trimming pared 6 bases from V and 5 bases from J, leaving 7 bases between. Germline V gene data show CDR1 as MNHNS and CDR2 as SASEGT. The CDR3 loop reads CASRGVETQYF. DNA for the CDR3: TGTGCCAGCAGGGGGGTCGAGACCCAGTACTTC.

V gene TRBV5-4 combines with J gene TRBJ2-1, with D perhaps matching TRBD2 (5 bases). The CDR3 runs 17 residues. Trimming stripped 2 bases from V and 5 bases from J, with 20 bases between. Germline lookup yields CDR1 SGHNT and CDR2 YYREEE (reference sequence). The CDR3, as DNA: TGTGCCAGCAGCTTTGGTGGCCCGACGGGGAAAAACAATGAGCAGTTCTTC. This gives the protein CASSFGGPTGKNNEQFF.

The chain joins TRBV5-6 to TRBJ2-1, with D maybe TRBD2 (6 bases). The germline V and J ends were trimmed by 0 bases and 13 bases, with 17 bases remaining between them. CDR1 and CDR2 (germline): SGHDT, YYEEEE. CDR3 length: 14 residues. The CDR3 DNA reads as TGTGCCAGCAGCTTGGGGGGAGGAGTGGCGGTACAGTTCTTC. It yields the protein CASSLGGGVAVQFF.